This T cell receptor beta chain emerged from a study of molecular identifiers for immune sequencing clone quantification. General observations from the study: Spiked-in Jurkat TCR RNA corresponding to one cell was reported as detectable against more than 750,000 naive cells. The study found clones above 20 RNA copies held over 98% of effector molecules and under 1% in naive cells.

The table lists this clonotype with many counts. Antigen: not known. Using its own MiXCR run on the PCR reads, TCRdb lists one record per CDR3 protein. The sample has just under 650,000 distinct CDR3 sequences; about 20% are singletons. Germline V gene lookup returns CDR1 MGHRA and CDR2 YSYEKL. The CDR3 has 15 residues. V gave up 3 bases and J gave up 8 bases; unmatched junction bases: 3. Construction of naive CD8 libraries employed about 17,000 to 1,100,000 sorted cells together with 10%, 30% or 50% RNA. The V call is TRBV4-1, the J call TRBJ1-6, with 11 bases lining up with TRBD1. The sequence was collected from a human donor in good health. Some libraries in this study had Jurkat cell RNA spiked in. The specimen was naive CD8+ T cells from blood, with Jurkat cell RNA spiked in. Subset defined: FACS-sorted CD8+CD4-CCR7+CD45RA+ naive T cells. CDR3: CASSQGQGVYSPLHF. For the CDR3, the DNA is TGCGCCAGCAGCCAGGGACAGGGGGTGTATTCACCCCTCCACTTT.